These 18 T cell receptor beta chains came from one sample sequenced in a study of blood T cell repertoires in COVID-19. Assay: immunoSEQ multiplex PCR; the TCRdb copy retains only in-frame clones and omits some. The sample has about 160,000 clones; more than 70% are singletons. The sample comprised PBMCs or T cells enriched from blood (not recorded which). All receptors derive from a man in his forties or fifties who had recovered from COVID-19.

This chain joins TRBV5-4 and TRBJ2-3; D not certain. Trimming cost V 0 bases and J 6 bases, with 5 bases left between them. CDR3 length equals 12 residues. CDR1 and CDR2 (germline): SGHNT, YYREEE (reference sequence). The CDR3 bases are TGTGCCAGCAGCTTGGCCCTGGATACGCAGTATTTT. Translation gives CASSLALDTQYF.

This chain uses TRBV2 with TRBJ2-5, with D possibly being TRBD1 (6 bases). Germline lookup yields CDR1 SNHLY and CDR2 FYNNEI. The CDR3 is made up of 16 amino acids. The V end lost 5 bases, the J end lost 6 bases, and 22 bases lay between the germline ends. The DNA of the CDR3 is TGTGCCAGCAGTCCAGGGGAGAGCGACCGAGGGAAGACCCAGTACTTC. Protein sequence: CASSPGESDRGKTQYF.

Of note for this clone: This sample includes further DNA sequences coding for the same CDR3. The rearrangement joins TRBV5-1 to TRBJ2-2; TRBD2 matches at 11 bases. The germline gives CDR1 SGHRS, CDR2 YFSETQ. The CDR3 is 16 residues long. V dropped 2 bases and J dropped 0; count of bases not matched to a gene: 0. CDR3 sequence: CASSFSGGANTGELFF. CDR3 nucleotide sequence: TGCGCCAGCAGCTTTAGCGGGGGGGCGAACACCGGGGAGCTGTTTTTT.

The table lists this clone with a few counts. CDR3 DNA: TGTGCCAGCAGTTATCGGGAGACCCAGTACTTC. As protein: CASSYRETQYF. This chain uses TRBV6-2 or TRBV6-3 with TRBJ2-5; D call uncertain. The germline V gene encodes CDR1 MNHEY and CDR2 SVGEGT. Trimming cost V 3 bases and J 5 bases, with 4 bases left between them. The CDR3 is made up of 11 amino acids.

The V gene is TRBV3-1 (or the pseudogene TRBV3-2), the J gene TRBJ1-5; tentatively, D is TRBD1 (5 bases). The V and J ends lost 1 base and 8 bases respectively, with 12 bases between them. The CDR3 is made up of 14 amino acids. Germline V lookup: CDR1 LGHDT, CDR2 YNNKEL (reference sequence). The CDR3 is CASSQGAGTEPQHF. In nucleotides, the CDR3 is TGTGCCAGCAGCCAAGGGGCGGGGACGGAGCCCCAGCATTTT.

V is TRBV19 and J is TRBJ2-7; the D gene is possibly TRBD2 (6 bases). Germline CDR1 and CDR2: LNHDA and SQIVND (reference sequence). The germline V and J ends were trimmed by 6 bases and 2 bases, with 17 bases remaining between them. The CDR3 totals 15 residues. Here the CDR3 reads CASRGGPYAAYEQYF. The CDR3 nucleotides read TGTGCCAGTAGGGGGGGACCTTACGCGGCCTACGAGCAGTACTTC.

This CDR3 reads CASSEILGGDTGELFF. The CDR3 DNA sequence: TGTGCCAGCAGTGAAATTTTAGGGGGCGACACCGGGGAGCTGTTTTTT. V is TRBV2 and J is TRBJ2-2; 7 bases agree with TRBD1. Germline CDR1 is SNHLY and CDR2 is FYNNEI. The CDR3 is 16 amino acids. J was trimmed by 3 bases and V by 2 bases; bases with no gene match: 6.

The CDR3 sequence is CASRGGDRREKLFF. The CDR3 DNA reads TGTGCCAGCAGAGGGGGGGACCGCAGAGAAAAACTGTTTTTT. The chain is built from TRBV6-5 and TRBJ1-4; weak D call: TRBD1 (6 bases). The CDR3 is 14 residues long. Trimming pared 6 bases from V and 8 bases from J, leaving 16 bases between. Germline lookup yields CDR1 MNHEY and CDR2 SVGAGI.

This clone was observed at least ten times. The gene calls are TRBV27 and TRBJ2-1, with 7 bases identical to TRBD2. The germline CDR1 and CDR2 sequences are MNHEY and SMNVEV (reference sequence). V gave up 7 bases and J gave up 3 bases; unmatched junction bases: 12. The CDR3 runs 16 residues. The CDR3, as DNA: TGTGCCAGCACCTTTGTTCGGGCTAGCGGCTACAATGAGCAGTTCTTC. Encoded protein: CASTFVRASGYNEQFF.

This clone showed up just a few times. V gene TRBV7-9 combines with J gene TRBJ2-1, with D perhaps matching TRBD1 (6 bases). The germline V and J ends were trimmed by 3 bases and 0 bases, with 12 bases remaining between them. This CDR3 comprises 16 residues. Per the germline V gene, CDR1 is SEHNR and CDR2 is FQNEAQ (reference sequence). As DNA, the CDR3 is TGTGCCAGCAGCTTTGGACAGCCGAGCTCCTACAATGAGCAGTTCTTC. Translating gives CASSFGQPSSYNEQFF.

The genes are TRBV5-1 and TRBJ2-1; 7 positions match TRBD2. The CDR3 runs to 11 residues. Germline CDR1 and CDR2: SGHRS and YFSETQ. V lost 5 bases, J lost 8 bases, and 1 base stayed unmatched. This chain's CDR3 is CASSGGDEQFF. The CDR3 DNA reads TGCGCCAGCAGTGGGGGGGATGAGCAGTTCTTC.

J is TRBJ1-1 and V is TRBV10-3; D gene unclear. Germline assignment: CDR1 ENHRY and CDR2 SYGVKD. This CDR3 comprises 14 residues. With 6 bases removed from V and 1 base from J, the gap between germline ends came to 12 bases. The CDR3 region is CAIRPTAANTEAFF. DNA for the CDR3: TGTGCCATCAGACCCACAGCGGCGAACACTGAAGCTTTCTTT.

The V call is TRBV5-1, the J call TRBJ2-3, with TRBD2 identical over 9 bases. CDR1 and CDR2 from the germline V gene are SGHRS and YFSETQ. The CDR3 sequence is 18 residues long. Losses at the gene ends were 1 base for V and 0 bases for J; bases not matched to a gene: 9. The CDR3 bases are TGCGCCAGCAGCTTGCAGCGGGGGGCCGTCTTTAGCACAGATACGCAGTATTTT. Translating it yields CASSLQRGAVFSTDTQYF.

This clone was recorded a few times. V gene TRBV10-3 combines with J gene TRBJ1-5; D is ambiguous. CDR3 length: 13 amino acids. Trimming shortened V by 6 bases and J by 5 bases, and 11 bases separated the two germline ends. Germline CDR1 ENHRY, CDR2 SYGVKD. This CDR3 is CAISGSIYQPQHF. The CDR3 DNA reads TGTGCCATCAGCGGTTCTATATATCAGCCCCAGCATTTT.

The CDR3 spells CASSAASYEQYF. The CDR3 DNA follows: TGTGCCAGCAGCGCGGCGTCCTACGAGCAGTACTTC. The chain joins TRBV6-1 to TRBJ2-7; D is ambiguous. The V and J ends lost 6 bases and 1 base respectively, with 7 bases between them. The CDR3 spans 12 residues. Germline CDR1 and CDR2: MNHNS and SASEGT.

The chain couples TRBV6-5 to TRBJ2-3; D unresolved. The ends were cut back, 4 bases at V and 6 bases at J, with 14 bases in the middle. Germline assignment: CDR1 MNHEY and CDR2 SVGAGI. The CDR3 has 14 residues. CDR3 bases: TGTGCCAGCAGTTCCCCCCCCGGTATGGATACGCAGTATTTT. Its translation: CASSSPPGMDTQYF.

Here the CDR3 reads CASSYSGQGNTIYF. The DNA of the CDR3 is TGTGCCAGCAGTTACTCCGGACAGGGAAACACCATATATTTT. The chain recombines TRBV6-5 with TRBJ1-3, with a weak D call TRBD1 (6 bases). The germline V and J ends were trimmed by 0 bases and 4 bases, with 7 bases remaining between them. The CDR3 has 14 residues. Germline lookup yields CDR1 MNHEY and CDR2 SVGAGI.

The chain recombines TRBV11-2 with TRBJ1-3; maybe TRBD1 (6 bases). The CDR3 runs to 15 residues. V was trimmed by 2 bases and J by 4 bases, leaving 12 bases between them. The germline CDR1 and CDR2 sequences are SGHAT and FQNNGV. The CDR3 sequence is CASSLSGQTGNTIYF. The CDR3 coding sequence is TGTGCCAGCAGCTTATCCGGACAGACGGGAAACACCATATATTTT. The full variable domain, with the rest looked up from reference TRBV11-2 and TRBJ1-3, is EAGVAQSPRYKIIEKRQSVAFWCNPISGHATLYWYQQILGQGPKLLIQFQNNGVVDDSQLPKDRFSAERLKGVDSTLKIQPAKLEDSAVYLCASSLSGQTGNTIYFGEGSWLTVV.